The 27 T cell receptor beta chains in this list originate from one sample, sequenced in a study of cytomegalovirus exposure and HLA in healthy donors. 13 Jbeta primers and 60 Vbeta primers were used for the PCR. Generated by immunoSEQ multiplex PCR, the TCRdb table keeps only in-frame clones and is missing some. Recorded for this sample: more than 130,000 clones. Sequencing was performed on PBMCs. These receptor sequences come from a man aged 40-49 years in good health and CMV-seronegative.

This chain connects TRBV7-9 to TRBJ1-2, with unresolved D. Germline loops: CDR1 SEHNR, CDR2 FQNEAQ (reference sequence). Deletions cut 5 bases from V and 6 bases from J, with 22 bases between. This CDR3 is built from 16 residues. Here the CDR3 reads CASSPLPTALKNGYTF. The CDR3 DNA sequence: TGTGCCAGCAGCCCTTTACCTACAGCTCTAAAGAATGGCTACACCTTC.

The J gene is TRBJ1-2, the V gene TRBV29-1; D may be TRBD1 (5 bases). Per the germline V gene, CDR1 is SQVTM and CDR2 is ANQGSEA. The CDR3 runs 14 residues. V shed 3 bases and J shed 8 bases, with 19 bases lying between them. Written as DNA, the CDR3 is TGCAGCGTTGAGAGGGACTCTGTTGGAGGGGGCTACACCTTC. This encodes CSVERDSVGGGYTF.

CDR3 coding DNA: TGCGCCAGCAGCCAAGGGGACAGGGGCCGAGGTGAGCTGTTTTTT. Translation: CASSQGDRGRGELFF. The chain joins TRBV4-3 to TRBJ1-4, with 10 nucleotides matching TRBD1. Germline-derived CDR1 and CDR2 are LGHNA and YSLEER. This CDR3 spans 15 amino acids. Unmatched junction bases numbered 10, after V lost 1 base and J lost 14 bases.

This sequence joins TRBV10-3 and TRBJ1-1; D call uncertain. From germline, CDR1 is ENHRY and CDR2 SYGVKD. Trimming cost V 7 bases and J 2 bases, with 11 bases left between them. This CDR3 spans 13 amino acids. This chain's CDR3 is CAITQTVNTEAFF. The CDR3 DNA is TGTGCCATCACCCAAACAGTAAACACTGAAGCTTTCTTT.

The genes are TRBV29-1 and TRBJ2-1, with D hard to call. Germline V gene sequence: CDR1 SQVTM, CDR2 ANQGSEA. Trimming pared 0 bases from V and 3 bases from J, leaving 9 bases between. CDR3 length equals 14 residues. CDR3 residues: CSVEDLASYNEQFF. The CDR3 DNA reads as TGCAGCGTTGAAGATCTGGCTAGCTACAATGAGCAGTTCTTC.

Written as DNA, the CDR3 is TGTGCCAGCAGTCCTCCTTTAGCGGGGGGTGCAGATACGCAGTATTTT. This codes for CASSPPLAGGADTQYF. The chain carries TRBV28 and TRBJ2-3; 10 nucleotides agree with TRBD2. J gave up 4 bases and V 5 bases, and 9 bases lay outside the gene matches. The CDR3 is made up of 16 amino acids. Germline values: CDR1 MDHEN, CDR2 SYDVKM. The full variable domain, rest sourced from reference TRBV28 and TRBJ2-3, is DVKVTQSSRYLVKRTGEKVFLECVQDMDHENMFWYRQDPGLGLRLIYFSYDVKMKEKGDIPEGYSVSREKKERFSLILESASTNQTSMYLCASSPPLAGGADTQYFGPGTRLTVL.

The chain uses TRBV5-4 and TRBJ2-5; D unresolved. The length of the CDR3 is 14 residues. V was cut by 3 bases and J by 0 bases, with 9 bases left in between. Germline V lookup: CDR1 SGHNT, CDR2 YYREEE (reference sequence). The CDR3 DNA follows: TGTGCCAGCAGCTCCGACTGGGACCAAGAGACCCAGTACTTC. This sequence encodes CASSSDWDQETQYF.

V gene TRBV2 combines with J gene TRBJ1-2, with 8 bases identical to TRBD1. Germline CDR1 SNHLY, CDR2 FYNNEI. The J segment lost 3 bases and the V segment lost 7 bases, leaving 16 bases of the junction unmatched. The CDR3 extends over 17 amino acids. This CDR3 reads CASKNRGTERIDYGYTF. The DNA for the CDR3 is TGTGCCAGCAAGAACAGGGGGACAGAAAGGATTGACTATGGCTACACCTTC.

The chain joins TRBV6-1 to TRBJ1-4; 8 nucleotides agree with TRBD1. CDR1 and CDR2 (germline): MNHNS, SASEGT. The V and J ends lost 5 bases and 6 bases, in that order; junction bases with no gene match: 5. This CDR3 has 14 residues. The DNA of the CDR3 is TGTGCCAGCAGTTTGGCAGGGGGCTATGAAAAACTGTTTTTT. Residues: CASSLAGGYEKLFF.

J is TRBJ2-7 and V is TRBV5-1; TRBD2 matches at 7 bases. This CDR3 has 15 amino acids. CDR1 and CDR2 (germline): SGHRS, YFSETQ. J lost 2 bases, V lost 4 bases, and 9 bases had no gene match. This CDR3 reads CASSPGGVFPYEQYF. CDR3 nucleotides: TGCGCCAGCAGCCCGGGAGGAGTTTTTCCCTACGAGCAGTACTTC.

CDR3 residues: CASSLAFLTGLPNTGELFF. The CDR3, as DNA: TGTGCCAGCAGTTTGGCGTTTCTCACGGGACTCCCGAACACCGGGGAGCTGTTTTTT. The rearrangement joins TRBV28 to TRBJ2-2; the D gene is possibly TRBD2 (6 bases). CDR1 MDHEN and CDR2 SYDVKM come from the germline V gene. Trimming pared 3 bases from V and 0 bases from J, leaving 20 bases between. CDR3 length equals 19 residues.

This chain joins TRBV5-1 and TRBJ1-2; 8 nucleotides line up with TRBD1. Germline CDR1 is SGHRS and CDR2 is YFSETQ. The CDR3 length is 15 residues. V trimming: 4 bases; J trimming: 5 bases; junction bases outside the gene matches: 10. The CDR3: CASSPSRDRPYGYTF. CDR3 nucleotide sequence: TGCGCCAGCAGCCCGTCCCGGGACAGGCCGTATGGCTACACCTTC.

The chain uses TRBV14 and TRBJ1-2; 9 bases fit TRBD1. The CDR3 is 15 residues long. Looked up from germline, CDR1 is SGHDN and CDR2 is FVKESK. The V gene end was trimmed by 5 bases and the J gene end by 3 bases; junction bases not matched to a gene: 7. The CDR3 bases are TGTGCCAGCAGCTTTGGACAGGGGCCATACTATGGCTACACCTTC. Translation: CASSFGQGPYYGYTF.

This chain connects TRBV11-2 to TRBJ2-5; 8 nucleotides align to TRBD1. The CDR3 covers 19 residues. Germline V gene lookup returns CDR1 SGHAT and CDR2 FQNNGV. With V trimmed by 1 base and J by 1 base, 14 bases remained unmatched. The CDR3 nucleotides read TGTGCCAGCAGCTTAGCCCCTTATCCCTTGACAGGGGTCCAAGAGACCCAGTACTTC. It translates to CASSLAPYPLTGVQETQYF.

The rearrangement uses TRBV11-2 and TRBJ2-5; TRBD1 is a possible D gene (5 bases). V dropped 5 bases and J dropped 5 bases, with 15 bases sitting between them. The CDR3 sequence is 14 residues long. Germline lookup yields CDR1 SGHAT and CDR2 FQNNGV. CDR3 protein: CASSLSRAGETQYF. The DNA for the CDR3 is TGTGCCAGCAGCCTGTCCCGGGCAGGGGAGACCCAGTACTTC.

The DNA for the CDR3 is TGTGCCAGCAGCCAAACGAGCGGGTATTTTAAAACGTACGAGCAGTACTTC. Amino acids: CASSQTSGYFKTYEQYF. The chain joins TRBV13 to TRBJ2-7; D might be TRBD2 (6 bases). The CDR3 runs 17 residues. V dropped 5 bases and J dropped 4 bases, with 24 bases sitting between them. CDR1 PRHDT and CDR2 FYEKMQ come from the germline V gene (reference sequence).

The chain uses TRBV2 and TRBJ1-4, with 7 positions matching TRBD1. Per the germline V gene, CDR1 is SNHLY and CDR2 is FYNNEI. With 6 bases clipped from V and 12 bases from J, the junction kept 4 bases outside the gene matches. The CDR3 length is 11 residues. The CDR3 DNA is TGTGCCAGCAGCTACGGGACAGAACTGTTTTTT. Translated: CASSYGTELFF.

The rearrangement uses TRBV5-1 and TRBJ2-7; 9 positions agree with TRBD2. After removal of 1 base from V and 2 bases from J, the junction contained 4 bases not matched to a gene. Germline loops: CDR1 SGHRS, CDR2 YFSETQ. There are 15 residues in the CDR3. In DNA, the CDR3 is TGCGCCAGCAGCTTGCAAGCGGGGGGCACCTACGAGCAGTACTTC. Translating gives CASSLQAGGTYEQYF.

V and J are TRBV19 and TRBJ2-1, with 10 bases matching TRBD1. J lost 5 bases, V lost 5 bases, and 9 bases had no gene match. Germline V gives CDR1 LNHDA, CDR2 SQIVND (reference sequence). CDR3 size: 16 residues. This chain's CDR3 is CASSLRDRGTHNEQFF. The CDR3 DNA is TGTGCCAGTAGTCTCCGGGACAGGGGAACCCACAATGAGCAGTTCTTC.

As DNA, the CDR3 is TGTGCCAGCAGTCGCGGGGGGGCCGCTTACGAGCAGTACTTC. Its protein product is CASSRGGAAYEQYF. This rearrangement joins TRBV11-2 to TRBJ2-7; 9 bases are shared with TRBD2. V dropped 6 bases and J dropped 4; count of bases not matched to a gene: 7. The germline gives CDR1 SGHAT, CDR2 FQNNGV. CDR3 size: 14 residues.

The V and J genes are TRBV19 and TRBJ1-5; TRBD1 matches 8 bases. The CDR3 loop spans 21 amino acids. In germline, CDR1 is LNHDA, CDR2 SQIVND (reference sequence). V shed 7 bases, J shed 0 bases, and the junction held 23 bases outside the gene matches. The CDR3 region is CASTPRAGGFGSQYSNQPQHF. The CDR3 bases are TGTGCCAGTACCCCCCGGGCAGGGGGCTTTGGTTCTCAGTATAGCAATCAGCCCCAGCATTTT.

This rearrangement joins TRBV2 to TRBJ2-5; 7 nucleotides line up with TRBD2. This CDR3 region has 14 residues. The J segment lost 5 bases and the V segment lost 3 bases, leaving 6 bases of the junction unmatched. The germline V gene has CDR1 SNHLY and CDR2 FYNNEI. CDR3 residues: CASSDDRSGETQYF. For the CDR3, the DNA is TGTGCCAGCAGTGACGACCGTAGCGGGGAGACCCAGTACTTC.

This chain connects TRBV7-8 to TRBJ1-2; 7 nucleotides line up with TRBD1. The CDR3 contains 14 residues. V gave up 5 bases and J gave up 5 bases; unmatched junction bases: 8. Germline V CDR1 and CDR2: SGHVS, FQNEAQ. The CDR3 bases are TGTGCCAGCAGCGAACACAGGGGAGCTTATGGCTACACCTTC. This gives the protein CASSEHRGAYGYTF.

The chain uses TRBV19 and TRBJ2-3, with D possibly being TRBD1 (6 bases). Trimming took off 8 bases at V and 3 bases at J, with 18 bases between the two ends. Germline V gives CDR1 LNHDA, CDR2 SQIVND (reference sequence). The CDR3 runs to 15 residues. CDR3 nucleotides: TGTGCCAGTCACTCCTCCCGGACAGAGACAGATACGCAGTATTTT. Its translation: CASHSSRTETDTQYF.

This chain uses TRBV2 with TRBJ1-1; possible D gene TRBD1, 5 bases. V lost 6 bases to trimming and J lost 7 bases, with 15 bases between them. This CDR3 is built from 13 residues. Germline assignment: CDR1 SNHLY and CDR2 FYNNEI. The CDR3 DNA reads as TGTGCCAGCAGCACGGAGGGGCAAATTGAAGCTTTCTTT. Encoded protein: CASSTEGQIEAFF.

The chain joins TRBV5-6 to TRBJ1-5; tentative D call: TRBD1 (6 bases). Germline V CDR1 and CDR2: SGHDT, YYEEEE. The CDR3 runs to 15 residues. V lost 0 bases to trimming and J lost 4 bases, with 11 bases between them. The DNA for the CDR3 is TGTGCCAGCAGCTTGGGAGGGGGTAGGAATCAGCCCCAGCATTTT. This gives the protein CASSLGGGRNQPQHF.

This chain links TRBV29-1 with TRBJ1-5, with TRBD1 matching 7 bases. Losses at the gene ends were 5 bases for V and 6 bases for J; bases not matched to a gene: 7. The length of the CDR3 is 13 residues. CDR1 is SQVTM and CDR2 is ANQGSEA in the germline V gene. This chain's CDR3 is CSVRDSERQPQHF. CDR3 sequence (DNA): TGCAGCGTTCGGGACAGCGAGCGTCAGCCCCAGCATTTT.